Shown below are 28 T cell receptor beta chains from a single sample sequenced in a study of PD-L1 blockade in urothelial cancer. Sequenced by immunoSEQ multiplex PCR; TCRdb stores in-frame clones only, minus some. The sample carries about 56,000 clones, 85% to 90% recorded once. As for time point: pretreatment peripheral blood. The starting material was PBMCs, obtained around atezolizumab (anti-PD-L1) treatment. The receptors come from a man in his 70s with urothelial cancer.

This clone has only one observation. V and J are TRBV9 and TRBJ2-7; TRBD2 matches at 7 bases. The trim removed 3 bases at V and 0 bases at J, leaving 3 bases unmatched. Germline V gene sequence: CDR1 SGDLS, CDR2 YYNGEE. CDR3 length equals 14 residues. The CDR3 protein is CASSELAYSYEQYF. CDR3 coding DNA: TGTGCCAGCAGCGAACTAGCGTACTCCTACGAGCAGTACTTC.

The rearrangement joins TRBV9 to TRBJ1-2; no clear D. The CDR3 runs 14 residues. CDR1 is SGDLS and CDR2 is YYNGEE in the germline V gene. Between the trimmed V and J ends, which lost 2 bases and 4 bases, there was a span of 12 bases. The CDR3 spells CASSVGQATYGYTF. In nucleotides, the CDR3 is TGTGCCAGCAGCGTGGGCCAGGCCACCTATGGCTACACCTTC.

The rearrangement uses TRBV15 and TRBJ2-7; D is undetermined. This CDR3 is 14 amino acids long. Trimming stripped 3 bases from V and 0 bases from J, with 9 bases between. Looked up from germline, CDR1 is LNHNV and CDR2 is YYDKDF (reference sequence). The CDR3 DNA reads TGTGCCACCAGCAGTCATCCTAGCTCCTACGAGCAGTACTTC. Its translation: CATSSHPSSYEQYF.

This clone occurred once. The V gene is TRBV7-9, the J gene TRBJ2-1; 8 bases match TRBD1. The germline gives CDR1 SEHNR, CDR2 FQNEAQ (reference sequence). The CDR3 consists of 14 residues. Losses at the gene ends were 1 base for V and 9 bases for J; bases not matched to a gene: 5. CDR3 region: CASSLGGTGPEQFF. CDR3 DNA sequence: TGTGCCAGCAGCTTAGGGGGGACAGGTCCTGAGCAGTTCTTC.

The rearrangement links TRBV7-6 to TRBJ2-2; TRBD2 matches 15 bases. Germline V lookup: CDR1 SGHVS, CDR2 FNYEAQ. V dropped 4 bases and J dropped 5; count of bases not matched to a gene: 8. This CDR3 region has 18 residues. CDR3 amino acids: CASSSGLAGGPRTGELFF. DNA for the CDR3: TGTGCCAGCAGCTCCGGACTAGCGGGAGGGCCGAGGACCGGGGAGCTGTTTTTT.

The V and J genes are TRBV27 and TRBJ2-1; 12 bases align to TRBD2. This CDR3 comprises 17 residues. V lost 5 bases, J lost 0 bases, and 5 bases stayed unmatched. CDR1 and CDR2 (germline): MNHEY, SMNVEV (reference sequence). The CDR3 DNA reads TGTGCCAGCAGTCGCGGACTAGCGGGGAGCTCCTACAATGAGCAGTTCTTC. As protein: CASSRGLAGSSYNEQFF.

V gene TRBV5-1 combines with J gene TRBJ2-1, with D possibly being TRBD1 (5 bases). This CDR3 is 13 amino acids long. Between the trimmed V and J ends, which lost 0 bases and 10 bases, there was a span of 11 bases. Germline V gives CDR1 SGHRS, CDR2 YFSETQ. The CDR3 reads CASSLVGAGEQFF. As DNA, the CDR3 is TGCGCCAGCAGCTTGGTAGGGGCAGGAGAGCAGTTCTTC.

This chain's CDR3 is CASSPAQGAGMNTEAFF. The CDR3 nucleotides are TGTGCCAGCAGCCCCGCCCAGGGGGCGGGAATGAACACTGAAGCTTTCTTT. The chain employs TRBV7-9 and TRBJ1-1, with 8 bases matching TRBD1. This CDR3 region has 17 residues. The V and J ends lost 5 bases and 0 bases, in that order; junction bases with no gene match: 11. From germline, CDR1 is SEHNR and CDR2 FQNEAQ (reference sequence).

The rearrangement joins TRBV6-5 to TRBJ2-7, with 10 bases aligning to TRBD2. Trimming at V came to 0 bases and at J to 3 bases, leaving 2 bases not matched to a gene. Germline V gene sequence: CDR1 MNHEY, CDR2 SVGAGI. The CDR3 covers 15 residues. In nucleotides, the CDR3 is TGTGCCAGCAGTTACTCGACTAGCGGGCGCTACGAGCAGTACTTC. It specifies CASSYSTSGRYEQYF.

The V and J genes are TRBV6-6 and TRBJ2-4, with TRBD2 as a possible D gene (6 bases). This CDR3 has 14 amino acids. CDR1 is MNHNY, CDR2 SVGAGI, per germline (reference sequence). With 2 bases removed from V and 4 bases from J, the gap between germline ends came to 9 bases. DNA of the CDR3: TGTGCCAGCAGTTACGATAGCGGAAAAAACATTCAGTACTTC. Translating it yields CASSYDSGKNIQYF.

The CDR3 nucleotides read TGTGCCAGCAGCTCCTCCCCAGGGCCCCAAGAGACCCAGTACTTC. Protein product: CASSSSPGPQETQYF. The genes are TRBV5-6 and TRBJ2-5, with D perhaps TRBD1 (5 bases). The CDR3 runs 15 residues. Germline V gene lookup returns CDR1 SGHDT and CDR2 YYEEEE. Deletions cut 3 bases from V and 1 base from J, with 13 bases between.

This rearrangement joins TRBV19 to TRBJ2-1, with 9 bases identical to TRBD2. Germline CDR1 reads LNHDA; CDR2 reads SQIVND (reference sequence). The CDR3 spans 16 residues. The V segment lost 4 bases and the J segment 8 bases; nucleotides outside the gene matches: 12. In nucleotides, the CDR3 is TGTGCCAGTAGTACCCGGCGGGCGGGAGGGCCCCATGAGCAGTTCTTC. It yields the protein CASSTRRAGGPHEQFF.

Only one count was recorded for this clone. The CDR3 loop is CASSWPGLMYLMNTEAFF. CDR3 in DNA: TGTGCCAGCAGCTGGCCGGGACTGATGTACCTTATGAACACTGAAGCTTTCTTT. The V gene is TRBV21-1, the J gene TRBJ1-1. TRBV21-1 is a pseudogene segment. The CDR3 contains 18 residues.

This clone was counted only a few times. CDR3 nucleotide sequence: TGCGCCAGCAGCCCGGGACAGGGGGGGTCGGGTGAGCAGTTCTTC. Encoded protein: CASSPGQGGSGEQFF. The genes are TRBV5-1 and TRBJ2-1, with 11 bases aligning to TRBD1. Germline CDR1 is SGHRS and CDR2 is YFSETQ. The CDR3 is 15 residues long. The trim removed 4 bases at V and 9 bases at J, leaving 9 bases unmatched.

The chain is built from TRBV2 and TRBJ1-1; D is undetermined. Between the trimmed V and J ends, which lost 2 bases and 2 bases, there was a span of 9 bases. The CDR3 extends over 14 amino acids. Germline assignment: CDR1 SNHLY and CDR2 FYNNEI. The CDR3 sequence is CASSESGRNTEAFF. Written as DNA, the CDR3 is TGTGCCAGCAGTGAATCGGGGAGAAACACTGAAGCTTTCTTT.

The genes are TRBV18 and TRBJ1-3; possibly TRBD1 for D (6 bases). V lost 3 bases, J lost 0 bases, and 9 bases lay in between. The CDR3 loop spans 15 amino acids. The germline V gene has CDR1 KGHSH and CDR2 LQKENI. CDR3 residues: CASSPQGTSGNTIYF. As DNA, the CDR3 is TGTGCCAGCTCACCTCAGGGGACCTCTGGAAACACCATATATTTT.

V gene TRBV29-1 combines with J gene TRBJ2-5, with D uncertain. V lost 4 bases and J lost 4, with 7 bases in between. The CDR3 is 11 residues long. The germline V gene has CDR1 SQVTM and CDR2 ANQGSEA. CDR3 coding DNA: TGCAGCGTTGTCGAGCGAGAGACCCAGTACTTC. Translated: CSVVERETQYF.

This rearrangement joins TRBV28 to TRBJ2-7; 8 bases match TRBD1. This CDR3 has 15 residues. V shed 6 bases, J shed 6 bases, and the junction held 13 bases outside the gene matches. Germline CDR1 is MDHEN and CDR2 is SYDVKM. The CDR3 DNA is TGTGCCAGCAGGCAAGCCGGGACAGGCCGACCCGAGCAGTACTTC. Translated, it gives CASRQAGTGRPEQYF.

The CDR3 DNA reads TGTGCCAGCAGCTCAGTCTACGAGCAGTACTTC. Its translation: CASSSVYEQYF. The genes are TRBV7-2 and TRBJ2-7; D ambiguous. The V end was cut by 4 bases, the J end by 3 bases, with 4 bases between. This CDR3 contains 11 residues. The germline V gene encodes CDR1 SGHTA and CDR2 FQGNSA.

V and J are TRBV30 and TRBJ2-2; 12 bases line up with TRBD1. This CDR3 is 16 amino acids long. Per germline, CDR1 GTSNPN and CDR2 SVGIG (reference sequence). Germline trimming cut 4 bases from V and 7 bases from J; bases unmatched to any gene: 10. The CDR3 DNA reads TGTGCCTGGAATCTTGGGACAGGGGGCGGGAGCGGGGAGCTGTTTTTT. Translation: CAWNLGTGGGSGELFF.

This clone appeared a single time. The chain joins TRBV2 to TRBJ2-5; D is unresolved. The ends were cut back, 2 bases at V and 4 bases at J, with 11 bases in the middle. This CDR3 comprises 14 residues. CDR1 is SNHLY, CDR2 FYNNEI, per germline. The CDR3: CASSETQLGETQYF. The DNA of the CDR3 is TGTGCCAGCAGTGAAACACAGCTCGGAGAGACCCAGTACTTC.

The V gene is TRBV28, the J gene TRBJ2-4; D ambiguous. There are 18 residues in the CDR3. V shed 3 bases and J shed 0 bases, with 18 bases lying between them. Germline CDR1 reads MDHEN; CDR2 reads SYDVKM. The CDR3 region has the DNA TGTGCCAGCAGTTTTGAGGTTCATTTAAATCTAGCCAAAAACATTCAGTACTTC. Translating gives CASSFEVHLNLAKNIQYF.

The gene calls are TRBV5-3 and TRBJ1-2; 7 bases are shared with TRBD1. TRBV5-3 is known as an ORF, though its function is uncertain. Germline trimming cut 5 bases from V and 4 bases from J; bases unmatched to any gene: 8. CDR3 length equals 14 residues. The CDR3 region is CARSLRDRPYGYTF. Here the CDR3 DNA reads TGTGCCAGAAGTCTCCGGGACAGACCCTATGGCTACACCTTC.

The chain recombines TRBV29-1 with TRBJ1-1, with D possibly matching TRBD1 (5 bases). CDR3 length: 11 amino acids. V was trimmed by 7 bases and J by 1 base, leaving 7 bases between them. From germline, CDR1 is SQVTM and CDR2 ANQGSEA. CDR3 DNA: TGCAGCGGAAGGGGGAACACTGAAGCTTTCTTT. Translated, it gives CSGRGNTEAFF.

This clone has a handful of counts. The rearrangement uses TRBV7-9 and TRBJ2-5; a weak D match, TRBD2 (6 bases). Trimming removed 6 bases from V and 1 base from J, with 12 bases in between. Germline CDR1 is SEHNR and CDR2 is FQNEAQ (reference sequence). The CDR3 is made up of 14 amino acids. The CDR3 loop reads CASSSSGLQETQYF. The DNA for the CDR3 is TGTGCCAGCAGTTCCTCGGGACTCCAAGAGACCCAGTACTTC. The variable domain in full, completed from reference TRBV7-9 and TRBJ2-5, reads DTGVSQNPRHKITKRGQNVTFRCDPISEHNRLYWYRQTLGQGPEFLTYFQNEAQLEKSRLLSDRFSAERPKGSFSTLEIQRTEQGDSAMYLCASSSSGLQETQYFGPGTRLLVL.

The genes are TRBV5-8 and TRBJ2-2; 8 nucleotides match TRBD2. The CDR3 covers 15 residues. V shed 4 bases and J 4 bases; nucleotides not matched to a gene: 6. CDR1 is SGHTS and CDR2 is YDEGEE in the germline V gene. CDR3 protein: CASSRGSGATGELFF. As DNA, the CDR3 is TGTGCCAGCAGCCGGGGTAGCGGGGCCACCGGGGAGCTGTTTTTT.

V usage is TRBV28 and J usage is TRBJ2-5, with TRBD2 matching over 7 bases. CDR3 length: 13 residues. J lost 1 base, V lost 5 bases, and 1 base had no gene match. The germline CDR1 and CDR2 sequences are MDHEN and SYDVKM. CDR3 DNA: TGTGCCAGCAGTCCTAGCGGCCAAGAGACCCAGTACTTC. It yields the protein CASSPSGQETQYF.

The rearrangement links TRBV4-1 to TRBJ2-1; 8 bases map to TRBD1. Trimming at V came to 1 base and at J to 4 bases, leaving 9 bases not matched to a gene. The CDR3 has 17 residues. CDR1 is MGHRA and CDR2 is YSYEKL in the germline V gene. The CDR3 spells CASSQAPPQGAYNEQFF. The CDR3 DNA reads as TGCGCCAGCAGCCAAGCTCCTCCGCAGGGGGCTTACAATGAGCAGTTCTTC.